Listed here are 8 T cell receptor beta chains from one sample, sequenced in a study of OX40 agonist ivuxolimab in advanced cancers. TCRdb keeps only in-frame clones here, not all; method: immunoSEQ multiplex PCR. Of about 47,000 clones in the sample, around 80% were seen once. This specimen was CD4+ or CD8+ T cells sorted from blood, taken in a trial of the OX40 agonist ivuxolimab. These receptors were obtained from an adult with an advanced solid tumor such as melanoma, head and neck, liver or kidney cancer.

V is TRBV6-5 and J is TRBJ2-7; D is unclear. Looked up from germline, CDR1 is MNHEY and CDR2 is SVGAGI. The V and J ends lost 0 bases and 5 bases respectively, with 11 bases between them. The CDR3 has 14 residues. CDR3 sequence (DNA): TGTGCCAGCAGTTACTCGGCCCGGGCCCACGAGCAGTACTTC. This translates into CASSYSARAHEQYF.

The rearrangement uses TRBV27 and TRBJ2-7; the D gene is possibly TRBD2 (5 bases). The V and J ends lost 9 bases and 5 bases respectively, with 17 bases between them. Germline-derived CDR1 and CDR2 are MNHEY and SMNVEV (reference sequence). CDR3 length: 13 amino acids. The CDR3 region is CASRRWGDHEQYF. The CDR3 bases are TGTGCCAGTCGTCGGTGGGGAGACCACGAGCAGTACTTC.

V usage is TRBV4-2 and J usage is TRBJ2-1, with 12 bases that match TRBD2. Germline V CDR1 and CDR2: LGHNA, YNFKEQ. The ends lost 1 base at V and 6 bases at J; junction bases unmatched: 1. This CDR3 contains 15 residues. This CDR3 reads CASSQGTSGVNEQFF. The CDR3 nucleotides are TGTGCCAGCAGCCAAGGGACTAGCGGGGTCAATGAGCAGTTCTTC.

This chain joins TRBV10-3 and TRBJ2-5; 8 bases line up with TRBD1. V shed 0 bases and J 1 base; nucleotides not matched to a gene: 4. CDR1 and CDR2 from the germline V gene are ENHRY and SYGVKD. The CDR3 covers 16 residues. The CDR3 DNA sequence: TGTGCCATCAGTGAGTCCCCCACAGGGGGCCAAGAGACCCAGTACTTC. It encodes CAISESPTGGQETQYF.

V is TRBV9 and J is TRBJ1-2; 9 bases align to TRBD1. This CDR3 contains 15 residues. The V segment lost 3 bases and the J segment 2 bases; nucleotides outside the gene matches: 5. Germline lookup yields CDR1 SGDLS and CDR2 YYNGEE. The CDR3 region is CASSESGQGNYGYTF. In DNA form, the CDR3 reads TGTGCCAGCAGCGAATCGGGACAGGGAAACTATGGCTACACCTTC.

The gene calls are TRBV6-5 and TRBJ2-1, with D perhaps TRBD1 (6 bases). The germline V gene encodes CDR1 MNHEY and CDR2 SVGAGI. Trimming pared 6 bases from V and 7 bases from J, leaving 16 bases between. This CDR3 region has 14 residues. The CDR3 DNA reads TGTGCCAGCAGGACGACTACAGGGACGAATGAGCAGTTCTTC. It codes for CASRTTTGTNEQFF.

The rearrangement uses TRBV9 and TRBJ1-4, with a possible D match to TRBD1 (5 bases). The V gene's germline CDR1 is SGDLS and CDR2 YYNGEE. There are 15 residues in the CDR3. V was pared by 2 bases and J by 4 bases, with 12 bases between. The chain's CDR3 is CASSVRGRSNEKLFF. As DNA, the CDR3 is TGTGCCAGCAGCGTTCGGGGCAGAAGTAATGAAAAACTGTTTTTT.

In nucleotides, the CDR3 is TGTGCCAGCAGCATTAGCGGGAGCTCCTACAATGAGCAGTTCTTC. It is translated as CASSISGSSYNEQFF. The chain carries TRBV7-9 and TRBJ2-1; 9 bases agree with TRBD2. CDR1 SEHNR and CDR2 FQNEAQ come from the germline V gene (reference sequence). With V trimmed by 5 bases and J by 0 bases, 2 bases remained unmatched. This CDR3 is 15 amino acids long.